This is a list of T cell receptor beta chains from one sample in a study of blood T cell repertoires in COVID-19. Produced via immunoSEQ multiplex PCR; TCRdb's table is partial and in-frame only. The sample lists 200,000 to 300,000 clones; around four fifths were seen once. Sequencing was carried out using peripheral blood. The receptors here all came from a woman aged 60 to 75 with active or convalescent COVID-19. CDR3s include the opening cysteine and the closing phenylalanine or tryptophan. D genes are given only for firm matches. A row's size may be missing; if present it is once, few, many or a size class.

CASSYDRPMAGNQPQHF | TGTGCCAGCAGTTACGACAGGCCAATGGCGGGCAATCAGCCCCAGCATTTT | TRBV6-2/TRBV6-3 | . | TRBJ1-5 | .
CASSPVTGEVNTIYF | TGTGCCAGCAGTCCCGTGACAGGAGAAGTAAACACCATATATTTT | TRBV6-6 | many | TRBJ1-3 | .
CASSTSSYEQYF | TGTGCCAGCAGCACGAGCTCCTACGAGCAGTACTTC | TRBV12-3/TRBV12-4 | many | TRBJ2-7 | .
CASSQERGGGPVRNQPQHF | TGCGCCAGCAGCCAAGAACGAGGGGGCGGGCCTGTTCGCAATCAGCCCCAGCATTTT | TRBV4-1 | . | TRBJ1-5 | TRBD1
CASSRVSTGYYGYTF | TGTGCCAGCAGCCGGGTTTCCACGGGGTACTATGGCTACACCTTC | TRBV7-9 | few | TRBJ1-2 | .
CAISDTGQGNQPQHF | TGTGCCATCAGTGATACGGGACAGGGCAATCAGCCCCAGCATTTT | TRBV10-3 | . | TRBJ1-5 | TRBD1
CASRMGQGVGGYTF | TGTGCCAGCAGAATGGGGCAGGGGGTGGGTGGCTACACCTTC | TRBV9 | . | TRBJ1-2 | TRBD1
CASRGQGRLLQGDTEAFF | TGTGCCAGCAGGGGCCAGGGACGGCTCCTTCAGGGGGACACTGAAGCTTTCTTT | TRBV2 | . | TRBJ1-1 | TRBD1
CASSPDTSGGYNEQFF | TGCGCCAGCAGCCCCGACACTAGCGGGGGTTACAATGAGCAGTTCTTC | TRBV4-1 | once | TRBJ2-1 | TRBD2
CASTQNPGTNEKLFF | TGTGCCAGCACCCAAAACCCAGGGACTAATGAAAAACTGTTTTTT | TRBV18 | . | TRBJ1-4 | .
CASTPTVRYYGYTF | TGTGCCAGTACCCCGACAGTCAGATACTATGGCTACACCTTC | TRBV19 | . | TRBJ1-2 | .
CASSPFSTEQYF | TGCGCCAGCAGCCCCTTTAGCACCGAGCAGTACTTC | TRBV23-1 | . | TRBJ2-7 | .
CARDSQGGKNIQYF | TGTGCCCGTGACTCTCAAGGGGGCAAAAACATTCAGTACTTC | TRBV30 | . | TRBJ2-4 | .
CASSPASGGPYANTGELFF | TGTGCCAGCTCCCCGGCCAGCGGGGGCCCCTACGCGAACACCGGGGAGCTGTTTTTT | TRBV5-6 | . | TRBJ2-2 | TRBD2
CASSSEWGQGSNTIYF | TGTGCCAGCAGCTCCGAATGGGGACAGGGTAGTAACACCATATATTTT | TRBV11-2 | . | TRBJ1-3 | TRBD1
CASSADSLVRNTEAFF | TGTGCCAGCAGCGCGGACAGCTTAGTAAGAAACACTGAAGCTTTCTTT | TRBV2 | once | TRBJ1-1 | .
CASSWRAHDEQYF | TGTGCCAGCAGTTGGAGGGCACACGACGAGCAGTACTTC | TRBV6-6 | few | TRBJ2-7 | .
CASSDSLRYTQYF | TGTGCCAGTTCTGACTCCCTTCGATATACGCAGTATTTT | TRBV19 | . | TRBJ2-3 | .
CSASLGVGNSPLHF | TGCAGTGCTAGTCTAGGGGTAGGCAATTCACCCCTCCACTTT | TRBV20-1 | . | TRBJ1-6 | .
CASSSQGAAGELFF | TGTGCCAGCAGTTCTCAGGGGGCTGCCGGGGAGCTGTTTTTT | TRBV6-5 | . | TRBJ2-2 | TRBD1
CAISVRNTIYF | TGTGCCATCAGCGTCCGAAACACCATATATTTT | TRBV10-3 | . | TRBJ1-3 | .
CASSLSLSGANVLTF | TGCGCCAGCAGCTTGAGCCTCTCTGGGGCCAACGTCCTGACTTTC | TRBV5-1 | . | TRBJ2-6 | .